This TCR beta chain was sequenced during a study of T cells after yellow fever vaccination. As for the study in general: Where fractions had low cell numbers, libraries were prepared from them with the SMART-Seq v4 Ultra Low Input RNA kit. General study findings and limits: It was a small share of clonotypes that appeared in both CD4 and CD8 compartments. The booster saw the reappearance of most primary-vaccination clones (roughly 96% CD4, roughly 90% CD8).

It was through 5'RACE template switching that TCR cDNA was made, with a universal primer site and UMIs added. One entry per CDR3 protein results from TCRdb running MiXCR on the 5' RACE reads. This table holds roughly 400,000 distinct CDR3 sequences, around a sixth found once. This clonotype came up a few times. Antigen: not known. Here the sequenced sample was PBMCs, taken before the yellow fever booster vaccination. The clonotype was recovered from a man between 18 and 35 years old who received the YFV17D yellow fever vaccine.

In DNA form, the CDR3 reads TGCAGTGCTAGAGATTCGGGGACTAGCGGAGATTTAGAGACCCAGTACTTC. Translated, it gives CSARDSGTSGDLETQYF. V is TRBV20-1 and J is TRBJ2-5; TRBD2 agrees at 11 bases. The germline V gene has CDR1 DFQATT and CDR2 SNEGSKA (reference sequence). J was trimmed by 4 bases and V by 0 bases; bases with no gene match: 10. This CDR3 has 17 amino acids.